The 12 T cell receptor beta chains below come from one sample, sequenced in a study of CD8 T cells in Susac syndrome. Reverse transcription of roughly 0.5 to 1 ug RNA was performed with random hexamers. One entry per CDR3 protein results from TCRdb running MiXCR on the immunoSEQ multiplex PCR reads. The top ten clones hold 0.18% of a sample with about 140,000 distinct CDR3 sequences, about 95% of them seen once. The sequencing input was CD8+ T cells from PBMCs. Source of these receptors: a human donor with Susac syndrome.

V usage is TRBV27 and J usage is TRBJ1-1; tentative D call: TRBD1 (5 bases). V gave up 8 bases and J gave up 11 bases, with 15 bases separating them. CDR1 is MNHEY, CDR2 SMNVEV, per germline (reference sequence). The CDR3 is made up of 11 amino acids. The CDR3 bases are TGTGCCAGCGGACCGCCGGGGGGGGCTTTCTTT. It translates to CASGPPGGAFF.

This sequence joins TRBV4-1 and TRBJ1-5; D ambiguous. The V and J ends lost 5 bases and 4 bases respectively, with 12 bases between them. The CDR3 covers 14 residues. Per the germline V gene, CDR1 is MGHRA and CDR2 is YSYEKL. DNA of the CDR3: TGCGCCAGCAGCGCTGGAGGGTCGAATCAGCCCCAGCATTTT. It yields the protein CASSAGGSNQPQHF.

The chain links TRBV28 to TRBJ2-7, with D unresolved. This CDR3 is 14 amino acids long. The germline CDR1 and CDR2 sequences are MDHEN and SYDVKM. V gave up 5 bases and J gave up 2 bases, with 13 bases separating them. In DNA form, the CDR3 reads TGTGCCAGCAGTCCGCTTAACCCCCCCTACGAGCAGTACTTC. This codes for CASSPLNPPYEQYF.

V usage is TRBV5-1 and J usage is TRBJ2-7, with unresolved D. Germline assignment: CDR1 SGHRS and CDR2 YFSETQ. The CDR3 consists of 13 residues. V gave up 0 bases and J gave up 4 bases, with 8 bases separating them. The CDR3 region has the DNA TGCGCCAGCAGCTTGGAGCTGTATTACGAGCAGTACTTC. It specifies CASSLELYYEQYF.

The chain has TRBV27 and TRBJ1-1, with D maybe TRBD1 (5 bases). The germline CDR1 and CDR2 sequences are MNHEY and SMNVEV (reference sequence). Deletions cut 6 bases from V and 3 bases from J, with 14 bases between. This CDR3 is 14 amino acids long. CDR3: CASSPGRVDTEAFF. The CDR3 coding sequence is TGTGCCAGCAGCCCAGGGAGGGTTGACACTGAAGCTTTCTTT.

The gene calls are TRBV9 and TRBJ2-3, with D maybe TRBD2 (6 bases). From germline, CDR1 is SGDLS and CDR2 YYNGEE. Trimming took off 3 bases at V and 2 bases at J, with 16 bases between the two ends. The length of the CDR3 is 16 residues. The CDR3 loop reads CASSEGRDWITDTQYF. DNA for the CDR3: TGTGCCAGCAGCGAGGGTAGGGACTGGATCACAGATACGCAGTATTTT.

The gene calls are TRBV9 and TRBJ1-3; TRBD1 might be the D (6 bases). The V end lost 4 bases, the J end lost 8 bases, and 22 bases lay between the germline ends. The germline V gene has CDR1 SGDLS and CDR2 YYNGEE. The CDR3 length is 16 residues. The CDR3 nucleotides are TGTGCCAGCAGCAACTCGGGACACACACAGTTGGACACCATATATTTT. Translation: CASSNSGHTQLDTIYF.

The J gene is TRBJ2-1, the V gene TRBV6-4; D remains unclear. The CDR3 contains 14 residues. Germline loops: CDR1 MRHNA, CDR2 SNTAGT. The V gene lost 1 base and the J gene lost 9 bases, with 13 bases spanning the gap. The CDR3 protein is CASSDLRFGIEQFF. The CDR3 DNA sequence: TGTGCCAGCAGTGACTTGAGATTCGGAATTGAGCAGTTCTTC.

The V and J genes are TRBV25-1 and TRBJ2-2; 10 positions match TRBD1. Germline trimming cut 3 bases from V and 7 bases from J; bases unmatched to any gene: 8. The germline CDR1 and CDR2 sequences are MGHDK and SYGVNS. The CDR3 sequence is 16 residues long. CDR3 in amino acids: CASSDRRQGAGGELFF. Written as DNA, the CDR3 is TGTGCCAGCAGTGACAGACGACAGGGGGCCGGCGGGGAGCTGTTTTTT.

This chain links TRBV7-6 with TRBJ1-5; a possible D gene is TRBD1 (6 bases). V gave up 6 bases and J gave up 5 bases, with 17 bases separating them. The length of the CDR3 is 15 residues. Germline V gene lookup returns CDR1 SGHVS and CDR2 FNYEAQ. This CDR3 is CASRGAHLNYQPQHF. In DNA form, the CDR3 reads TGTGCCAGCAGGGGGGCCCACCTGAATTATCAGCCCCAGCATTTT.

The rearrangement uses TRBV10-3 and TRBJ2-1, with D uncertain. This CDR3 has 13 amino acids. Trimming took 4 bases from V and 5 from J, leaving 9 bases between them. Germline CDR1 is ENHRY and CDR2 is SYGVKD. The CDR3 reads CAISGGPNNEQFF. The CDR3 nucleotides read TGTGCCATCAGTGGTGGCCCCAACAATGAGCAGTTCTTC.

The chain employs TRBV6-6 and TRBJ1-1; weak D call: TRBD1 (6 bases). This CDR3 has 14 residues. Trimming removed 4 bases at V and 6 bases at J, with 15 bases between. Germline values: CDR1 MNHNY, CDR2 SVGAGI (reference sequence). The CDR3 region is CASSSQQGLSEAFF. CDR3 nucleotide sequence: TGTGCCAGCAGTTCACAACAGGGTCTCTCTGAAGCTTTCTTT.